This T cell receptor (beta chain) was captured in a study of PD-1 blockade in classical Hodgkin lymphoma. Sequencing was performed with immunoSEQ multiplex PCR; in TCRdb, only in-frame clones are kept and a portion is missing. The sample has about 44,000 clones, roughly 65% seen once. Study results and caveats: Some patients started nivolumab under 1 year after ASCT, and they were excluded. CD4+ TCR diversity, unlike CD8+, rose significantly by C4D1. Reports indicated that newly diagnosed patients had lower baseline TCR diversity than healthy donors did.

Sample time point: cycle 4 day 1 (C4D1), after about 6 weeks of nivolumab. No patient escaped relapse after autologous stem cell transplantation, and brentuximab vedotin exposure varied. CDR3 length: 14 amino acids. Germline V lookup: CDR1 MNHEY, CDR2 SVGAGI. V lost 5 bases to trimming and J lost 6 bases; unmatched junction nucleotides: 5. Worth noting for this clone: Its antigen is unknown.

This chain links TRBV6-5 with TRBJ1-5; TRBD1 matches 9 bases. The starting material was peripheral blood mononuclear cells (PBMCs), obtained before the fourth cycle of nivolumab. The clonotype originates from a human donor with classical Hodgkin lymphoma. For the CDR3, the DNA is TGTGCCAGCAGTCCGGACAGGGGCGGTCAGCCCCAGCATTTT. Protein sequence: CASSPDRGGQPQHF.